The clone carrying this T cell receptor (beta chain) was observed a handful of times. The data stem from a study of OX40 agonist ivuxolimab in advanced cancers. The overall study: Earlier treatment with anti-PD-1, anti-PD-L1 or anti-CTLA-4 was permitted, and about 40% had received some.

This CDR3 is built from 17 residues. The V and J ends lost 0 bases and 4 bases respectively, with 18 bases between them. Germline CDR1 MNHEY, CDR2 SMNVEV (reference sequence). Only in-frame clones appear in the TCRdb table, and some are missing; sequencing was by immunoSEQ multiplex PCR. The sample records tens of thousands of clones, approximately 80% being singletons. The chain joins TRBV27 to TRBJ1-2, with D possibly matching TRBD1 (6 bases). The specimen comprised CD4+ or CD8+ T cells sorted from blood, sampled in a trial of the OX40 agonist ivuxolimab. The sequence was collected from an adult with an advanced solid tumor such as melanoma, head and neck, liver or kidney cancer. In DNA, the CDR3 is TGTGCCAGCAGTTTATCCGACCCAGGGGTCTGGGGCTATGGCTACACCTTC. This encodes CASSLSDPGVWGYGYTF.